Shown below are 29 T cell receptor beta chains from a single sample sequenced in a study of cytomegalovirus exposure and HLA in healthy donors. A multiplex PCR was run with 60 Vbeta primers and 13 Jbeta primers. Sequencing was performed with immunoSEQ multiplex PCR; in TCRdb, only in-frame clones are kept and a portion is missing. Seen here are approximately 51,000 clones, 81% observed once, and the top ten hold 2% to 2.5%. Material for sequencing was PBMCs. The receptors shown here come from a boy younger than 18 in good health and CMV-seropositive.

The V and J genes are TRBV5-4 and TRBJ2-2, with D unclear. V dropped 0 bases and J dropped 6 bases, with 6 bases sitting between them. The length of the CDR3 is 13 residues. The germline CDR1 and CDR2 sequences are SGHNT and YYREEE (reference sequence). As DNA, the CDR3 is TGTGCCAGCAGCTTGGAATACTCCGGGGAGCTGTTTTTT. Its protein product is CASSLEYSGELFF. Combining the CDR3 with reference TRBV5-4 and TRBJ2-2 gives the whole variable domain ETGVTQSPTHLIKTRGQQVTLRCSSQSGHNTVSWYQQALGQGPQFIFQYYREEENGRGNFPPRFSGLQFPNYSSELNVNALELDDSALYLCASSLEYSGELFFGEGSRLTVL.

This clone was observed a few times. This sequence joins TRBV6-5 and TRBJ1-1; no reliable D call. The CDR3 has 13 residues. The germline gives CDR1 MNHEY, CDR2 SVGAGI. Trimming took off 4 bases at V and 0 bases at J, with 6 bases between the two ends. This CDR3 reads CASSSDLNTEAFF. CDR3 DNA: TGTGCCAGCAGTTCGGACTTGAACACTGAAGCTTTCTTT.

V is TRBV19 and J is TRBJ1-2; D gene uncertain. The CDR3 length is 13 residues. In germline, CDR1 is LNHDA, CDR2 SQIVND (reference sequence). V was clipped by 3 bases and J by 9 bases, with 14 bases between them. The chain's CDR3 is CASSIAEGSSYTF. In nucleotides, the CDR3 is TGTGCCAGTAGTATCGCAGAAGGGAGCAGCTACACCTTC.

This clone was seen a few times. The V call is TRBV6-5, the J call TRBJ1-3, with D tentatively TRBD1 (5 bases). CDR1 is MNHEY and CDR2 is SVGAGI in the germline V gene. The CDR3 sequence is 15 residues long. The V and J ends lost 6 bases and 4 bases respectively, with 16 bases between them. In DNA, the CDR3 is TGTGCCAGCAGCCGCGGTGGGGACTCAGGAAACACCATATATTTT. It yields the protein CASSRGGDSGNTIYF.

The chain employs TRBV7-2 and TRBJ2-3; TRBD2 might be the D (6 bases). V lost 5 bases and J lost 5, with 20 bases in between. The CDR3 extends over 16 amino acids. From germline, CDR1 is SGHTA and CDR2 FQGNSA. The CDR3 region is CASSIYERAGEDTQYF. Here the CDR3 DNA reads TGTGCCAGCAGCATATATGAGCGGGCCGGGGAAGATACGCAGTATTTT.

The chain employs TRBV6-1 and TRBJ1-4; no clear D gene. The CDR3 totals 15 residues. Trimming took off 7 bases at V and 5 bases at J, with 17 bases between the two ends. Per germline, CDR1 MNHNS and CDR2 SASEGT. The CDR3 region is CASITWASTNEKLFF. CDR3 coding DNA: TGTGCCAGCATCACCTGGGCGAGTACGAATGAAAAACTGTTTTTT.

The table lists this clone with a count of one. One junction end disagrees with the germline gene, perhaps due to a read error. This chain links TRBV7-9 with TRBJ2-7, with D possibly being TRBD2 (6 bases). Germline CDR1 SEHNR, CDR2 FQNEAQ (reference sequence). The CDR3 covers 14 residues. CDR3 in amino acids: CSSSSSERAYEQYF. The CDR3 DNA sequence: TGTTCCAGCAGCTCCTCAGAGCGGGCCTACGAGCAGTACTTC.

This clone was counted a few times. The J gene is TRBJ1-5, the V gene TRBV7-9; D remains ambiguous. Deletions cut 1 base from V and 10 bases from J, with 8 bases between. Per germline, CDR1 SEHNR and CDR2 FQNEAQ (reference sequence). This CDR3 comprises 12 residues. CDR3 DNA: TGTGCCAGCAGCTTAGACAGTGGACCCCAGCATTTT. Translated: CASSLDSGPQHF.

The chain uses TRBV10-2 and TRBJ2-1, with a weak D call TRBD1 (6 bases). Germline-derived CDR1 and CDR2 are WSHSY and SAAADI. V shed 6 bases and J shed 1 base, with 16 bases lying between them. CDR3 length: 16 residues. CDR3 in DNA: TGCGCCAGCAGAGTACCGACAGGTCAATCCTACAATGAGCAGTTCTTC. Translation gives CASRVPTGQSYNEQFF.

Note on this clone: Other DNA sequences from this sample encode an identical CDR3 as well. The chain links TRBV5-1 to TRBJ2-3, with TRBD1 matching over 10 bases. Germline V lookup: CDR1 SGHRS, CDR2 YFSETQ. The CDR3 is made up of 16 amino acids. J was trimmed by 9 bases and V by 4 bases; bases with no gene match: 14. This chain's CDR3 is CASSPNSGQGISTQYF. In DNA form, the CDR3 reads TGCGCCAGCAGCCCGAACTCGGGACAGGGGATCTCCACGCAGTATTTT.

The chain recombines TRBV6-1 with TRBJ1-1; D might be TRBD1 (6 bases). This CDR3 has 15 amino acids. The V end lost 6 bases, the J end lost 0 bases, and 14 bases lay between the germline ends. CDR1 MNHNS and CDR2 SASEGT come from the germline V gene. CDR3: CASRGQVFMNTEAFF. DNA of the CDR3: TGTGCCAGCAGGGGACAAGTCTTCATGAACACTGAAGCTTTCTTT.

The table lists this clone with a few counts. The CDR3 nucleotides read TGTGCCAGCTCATCCGCAACTAATGAAAAACTGTTTTTT. It codes for CASSSATNEKLFF. The V call is TRBV18, the J call TRBJ1-4, with D unresolved. V gave up 5 bases and J gave up 0 bases, with 4 bases separating them. CDR3 length: 13 amino acids. The germline gives CDR1 KGHSH, CDR2 LQKENI. Variable domain in full (rest from reference TRBV18 and TRBJ1-4): NAGVMQNPRHLVRRRGQEARLRCSPMKGHSHVYWYRQLPEEGLKFMVYLQKENIIDESGMPKERFSAEFPKEGPSILRIQQVVRGDSAAYFCASSSATNEKLFFGSGTQLSVL.

The chain couples TRBV5-1 to TRBJ1-3; D is unresolved. Germline assignment: CDR1 SGHRS and CDR2 YFSETQ. This CDR3 region has 16 residues. The V end was cut by 1 base, the J end by 0 bases, with 11 bases between. The CDR3 DNA is TGCGCCAGCAGCTTGCTTGACACGAGCTCTGGAAACACCATATATTTT. Protein sequence: CASSLLDTSSGNTIYF.

The genes are TRBV11-2 and TRBJ1-3; 7 nucleotides line up with TRBD1. Losses at the gene ends were 3 bases for V and 0 bases for J; bases not matched to a gene: 2. The CDR3 is 15 amino acids. In germline, CDR1 is SGHAT, CDR2 FQNNGV. In nucleotides, the CDR3 is TGTGCCAGCAGCTTTTACAGGGGCTCTGGAAACACCATATATTTT. Protein product: CASSFYRGSGNTIYF. Full variable domain (missing parts from reference TRBV11-2 and TRBJ1-3): EAGVAQSPRYKIIEKRQSVAFWCNPISGHATLYWYQQILGQGPKLLIQFQNNGVVDDSQLPKDRFSAERLKGVDSTLKIQPAKLEDSAVYLCASSFYRGSGNTIYFGEGSWLTVV.

The chain combines TRBV6-5 with TRBJ2-7, with TRBD1 matching over 7 bases. CDR3 length equals 15 residues. Germline values: CDR1 MNHEY, CDR2 SVGAGI. J lost 2 bases, V lost 5 bases, and 9 bases had no gene match. The CDR3 DNA sequence: TGTGCCAGCAGTCTATTCCGGGACAGCACCTACGAGCAGTACTTC. It yields the protein CASSLFRDSTYEQYF.

The chain recombines TRBV11-2 with TRBJ2-7; 7 bases fit TRBD2. J was trimmed by 5 bases and V by 4 bases; bases with no gene match: 8. The CDR3 consists of 14 residues. Germline assignment: CDR1 SGHAT and CDR2 FQNNGV. CDR3 nucleotides: TGTGCCAGCAGCTCCGAATTTAGCGGGCACGAGCAGTACTTC. It is translated as CASSSEFSGHEQYF.

V usage is TRBV2 and J usage is TRBJ2-1, with 12 bases matching TRBD2. Germline CDR1 is SNHLY and CDR2 is FYNNEI. There are 14 residues in the CDR3. J was trimmed by 14 bases and V by 6 bases; bases with no gene match: 11. The DNA of the CDR3 is TGTGCCAGCAGCGGGACTAGCGGGCCCCCAATAGAGTTCTTC. Its translation is CASSGTSGPPIEFF.

V is TRBV18 and J is TRBJ1-1; D remains ambiguous. The CDR3 length is 13 residues. From germline, CDR1 is KGHSH and CDR2 LQKENI. Between the trimmed V and J ends, which lost 2 bases and 6 bases, there was a span of 10 bases. For the CDR3, the DNA is TGTGCCAGCTCACCAACGAGAGGGCCTGAAGCTTTCTTT. This codes for CASSPTRGPEAFF.

The chain combines TRBV6-6 with TRBJ1-3; D is undetermined. CDR3 length equals 15 residues. With 6 bases removed from V and 2 bases from J, the gap between germline ends came to 14 bases. In germline, CDR1 is MNHNY, CDR2 SVGAGI (reference sequence). CDR3 nucleotides: TGTGCCAGCAGCCGGTCAGGCCCCCCTGGAAACACCATATATTTT. Translated, it gives CASSRSGPPGNTIYF.

The chain carries TRBV5-1 and TRBJ2-1, with TRBD2 matching over 10 bases. The germline V gene has CDR1 SGHRS and CDR2 YFSETQ. CDR3 length: 17 residues. The V gene end was trimmed by 6 bases and the J gene end by 5 bases; junction bases not matched to a gene: 14. CDR3 bases: TGCGCCAGCAAGGCTAGCGGGGGTACCGGACTTAACAATGAGCAGTTCTTC. Protein product: CASKASGGTGLNNEQFF.

This clone was seen just once. J is TRBJ2-3 and V is TRBV7-6, with D perhaps TRBD2 (5 bases). Looked up from germline, CDR1 is SGHVS and CDR2 is FNYEAQ. Trimming removed 6 bases from V and 4 bases from J, with 14 bases in between. The CDR3 runs 14 residues. In DNA form, the CDR3 reads TGTGCCAGCAGTCCCGGGGTGGAGGCAGATACGCAGTATTTT. Amino acids: CASSPGVEADTQYF.

This chain's CDR3 is CASSLPGTREQFF. The CDR3 nucleotides are TGTGCCAGCAGTTTGCCCGGGACACGAGAGCAGTTCTTC. This rearrangement joins TRBV28 to TRBJ2-1; D is possibly TRBD1 (6 bases). Germline lookup yields CDR1 MDHEN and CDR2 SYDVKM. V was shortened by 3 bases and J by 10 bases, with 13 bases between the two germline ends. The CDR3 runs 13 residues.

This CDR3 reads CSATRLDTQYF. CDR3 coding DNA: TGCAGTGCTACTCGTCTAGATACGCAGTATTTT. This chain connects TRBV20-1 to TRBJ2-3; D is uncertain. Germline assignment: CDR1 DFQATT and CDR2 SNEGSKA (reference sequence). This CDR3 comprises 11 residues. Trimming pared 4 bases from V and 5 bases from J, leaving 7 bases between.

The V call is TRBV5-5, the J call TRBJ2-7, with 9 positions matching TRBD1. Trimming at V came to 4 bases and at J to 4 bases, leaving 6 bases not matched to a gene. Germline CDR1 is SGHKS and CDR2 is YYEKEE (reference sequence). This CDR3 contains 14 residues. The CDR3 DNA reads as TGTGCCAGCAGCAAAGGCGGGACAGGGTACGAGCAGTACTTC. It encodes CASSKGGTGYEQYF.

V gene TRBV19 combines with J gene TRBJ1-2; D perhaps matches TRBD1 (5 bases). The CDR3 contains 15 residues. Looked up from germline, CDR1 is LNHDA and CDR2 is SQIVND (reference sequence). The germline V and J ends were trimmed by 3 bases and 6 bases, with 17 bases remaining between them. The CDR3 sequence is CASSMGQLSQDGYTF. CDR3 sequence (DNA): TGTGCCAGTAGTATGGGGCAGTTGTCACAAGATGGCTACACCTTC. Complete variable domain (other parts from reference TRBV19 and TRBJ1-2): DGGITQSPKYLFRKEGQNVTLSCEQNLNHDAMYWYRQDPGQGLRLIYYSQIVNDFQKGDIAEGYSVSREKKESFPLTVTSAQKNPTAFYLCASSMGQLSQDGYTFGSGTRLTVV.

This clone was detected only once. This sequence joins TRBV11-1 and TRBJ2-1, with TRBD2 matching 10 bases. CDR1 SGHAT and CDR2 FQDESV come from the germline V gene (reference sequence). The CDR3 has 15 amino acids. With V trimmed by 5 bases and J by 2 bases, 3 bases remained unmatched. The CDR3 nucleotides are TGTGCCAGCAGCGCCACTAGCGGGGCCTACAATGAGCAGTTCTTC. Its translation: CASSATSGAYNEQFF.

The V call is TRBV7-9, the J call TRBJ1-4, with 7 bases aligning to TRBD1. The CDR3 is 17 amino acids. J gave up 0 bases and V 6 bases, and 10 bases lay outside the gene matches. Germline CDR1 SEHNR, CDR2 FQNEAQ (reference sequence). CDR3 sequence (DNA): TGTGCCAGCAGACCGAGGACAGGAGCTGCAACTAATGAAAAACTGTTTTTT. Residues: CASRPRTGAATNEKLFF.

CDR3 residues: CASSVEGGAAETQYF. CDR3 nucleotide sequence: TGTGCCAGCAGCGTAGAGGGGGGGGCAGCGGAGACCCAGTACTTC. J is TRBJ2-5 and V is TRBV9; tentative D call: TRBD2 (7 bases). The CDR3 has 15 residues. Trimming removed 0 bases from V and 5 bases from J, with 14 bases in between. The germline V gene has CDR1 SGDLS and CDR2 YYNGEE.

The rearrangement links TRBV6-5 to TRBJ2-7, with D possibly matching TRBD2 (6 bases). Germline V lookup: CDR1 MNHEY, CDR2 SVGAGI. Trimming took 2 bases from V and 4 from J, leaving 9 bases between them. CDR3 length equals 13 residues. This CDR3 reads CASSYTGVYEQYF. The CDR3 DNA reads TGTGCCAGCAGTTACACGGGGGTGTACGAGCAGTACTTC.